These 6 T cell receptor beta chains share one sample of origin, sequenced in a study of T cell repertoires in cytomegalovirus infection. Their specific antigens are unknown. TCRdb ran MiXCR on the reads and lists one entry per CDR3 protein. The sample carries approximately 140,000 distinct CDR3 sequences, 20% to 30% recorded once. Source material: PBMCs, sequenced either directly or after in vitro stimulation (not recorded which). These receptors originate from a human donor in good health (CMV status not recorded). Some clones in this sample may be carry-over from other donors' samples.

This clonotype occurred a few times. V usage is TRBV27 and J usage is TRBJ1-1; D gene ambiguous. Germline V CDR1 and CDR2: MNHEY, SMNVEV (reference sequence). CDR3 length: 16 residues. V was pared by 4 bases and J by 0 bases, with 15 bases between. In DNA form, the CDR3 reads TGTGCCAGCAGTTCGTGGACGGGCGGGGTGAACACTGAAGCTTTCTTT. This encodes CASSSWTGGVNTEAFF.

The chain employs TRBV11-3 and TRBJ2-5; TRBD2 matches 7 bases. CDR1 and CDR2 (germline): SGHNT, YENEEA. The V gene end was trimmed by 5 bases and the J gene end by 1 base; junction bases not matched to a gene: 4. There are 14 residues in the CDR3. Here the CDR3 DNA reads TGTGCCAGCAGCGGGGGGGGACTCCAAGAGACCCAGTACTTC. Residues: CASSGGGLQETQYF.

The V gene is TRBV7-6, the J gene TRBJ2-1; 9 bases map to TRBD1. V shed 0 bases and J 3 bases; nucleotides not matched to a gene: 9. Germline-derived CDR1 and CDR2 are SGHVS and FNYEAQ. This CDR3 is 18 amino acids long. CDR3 loop: CASSLAQGAIPLYNEQFF. The DNA of the CDR3 is TGTGCCAGCAGCTTAGCACAGGGGGCCATCCCCCTCTACAATGAGCAGTTCTTC.

This clonotype was detected ten times or more. The chain combines TRBV7-2 with TRBJ2-2; 15 bases map to TRBD2. Per germline, CDR1 SGHTA and CDR2 FQGNSA. There are 19 residues in the CDR3. V shed 0 bases, J shed 0 bases, and the junction held 2 bases outside the gene matches. The CDR3 DNA sequence: TGTGCCAGCAGCTTAGCCGGGACTAGCGGGAGGTCGAACACCGGGGAGCTGTTTTTT. Its protein product is CASSLAGTSGRSNTGELFF.

J is TRBJ2-4 and V is TRBV6-2 or TRBV6-3; TRBD1 agrees at 7 bases. Germline loops: CDR1 MNHEY, CDR2 SVGEGT. V trimming: 5 bases; J trimming: 2 bases; junction bases outside the gene matches: 9. The CDR3 is 16 amino acids. CDR3: CASSDGQGVPKNIQYF. The CDR3 DNA follows: TGTGCCAGCAGTGACGGGCAGGGGGTGCCCAAAAACATTCAGTACTTC.

This clonotype appeared many times. DNA for the CDR3: TGTGCCAGCAGCCTCTGGGCTAGCGGGACCTACAATGAGCAGTTCTTC. Its translation is CASSLWASGTYNEQFF. This chain links TRBV7-2 with TRBJ2-1, with 9 bases identical to TRBD2. This CDR3 contains 16 residues. The J segment lost 2 bases and the V segment lost 5 bases, leaving 7 bases of the junction unmatched. Germline V gives CDR1 SGHTA, CDR2 FQGNSA.